This entry lists 30 T cell receptor beta chains sequenced from one sample in a study of blood T cells in healthy people across ages. Combining a sample-barcoded 5' primer with a J-beta primer mix, a second PCR ran for roughly 7 to 12 cycles. TCRdb re-derived calls from the 5' RACE reads in MiXCR, one entry per CDR3 protein. The data hold about 1.4 million distinct CDR3 sequences, with 55% to 75% observed a single time. The sequenced sample was blood. The receptors shown here come from a man aged 18 to 35 in good health.

The V gene is TRBV7-8, the J gene TRBJ2-1, with D perhaps matching TRBD1 or TRBD2 (5 bases each). The V gene's germline CDR1 is SGHVS and CDR2 FQNEAQ. V was trimmed by 4 bases and J by 12 bases, leaving 13 bases between them. The CDR3 is 12 amino acids. In nucleotides, the CDR3 is TGTGCCAGCAGCTCCTCAGGGAGTGCGCAGTTCTTC. This encodes CASSSSGSAQFF.

This clonotype was seen more than once but under ten times. The chain couples TRBV3-1 to TRBJ2-3; D gene unclear. CDR1 and CDR2 from the germline V gene are LGHDT and YNNKEL (reference sequence). V was shortened by 4 bases and J by 2 bases, with 10 bases between the two germline ends. This CDR3 has 14 residues. This CDR3 is CASSLRLNTDTQYF. The DNA of the CDR3 is TGTGCCAGCAGCCTCCGCCTTAACACAGATACGCAGTATTTT.

The chain carries TRBV5-6 and TRBJ2-7, with 8 bases identical to TRBD1. Trimming removed 4 bases from V and 3 bases from J; junction bases left unmatched: 6. CDR3 length: 14 amino acids. Germline assignment: CDR1 SGHDT and CDR2 YYEEEE. Here the CDR3 DNA reads TGTGCCAGCAGCCTGACAGGGGATGGCTACGAGCAGTACTTC. It translates to CASSLTGDGYEQYF. The full variable domain, its missing parts supplied by reference TRBV5-6 and TRBJ2-7, is DAGVTQSPTHLIKTRGQQVTLRCSPKSGHDTVSWYQQALGQGPQFIFQYYEEEERQRGNFPDRFSGHQFPNYSSELNVNALLLGDSALYLCASSLTGDGYEQYFGPGTRLTVT.

The count of this clonotype is one. V usage is TRBV27 and J usage is TRBJ1-1; D remains ambiguous. Germline CDR1 and CDR2: MNHEY and SMNVEV (reference sequence). CDR3 size: 11 residues. Trimming pared 4 bases from V and 7 bases from J, leaving 7 bases between. The DNA for the CDR3 is TGTGCCAGCAGTTCGGCGTTTGAAGCTTTCTTT. Translated, it gives CASSSAFEAFF.

The chain is built from TRBV9 and TRBJ1-6; D perhaps matches TRBD1 (5 bases). Germline assignment: CDR1 SGDLS and CDR2 YYNGEE. The CDR3 sequence is 15 residues long. Deletions cut 0 bases from V and 11 bases from J, with 15 bases between. CDR3 nucleotides: TGTGCCAGCAGCGTAGAGCCAGGGTCGACGGCACCCCTCCACTTT. Encoded protein: CASSVEPGSTAPLHF.

The chain uses TRBV7-6 and TRBJ2-4, with TRBD1 as a possible D gene (5 bases). The assigned J gene may be wrong: the sequence end matches TRBJ2-7 better. The CDR3 loop spans 15 amino acids. From germline, CDR1 is SGHVS and CDR2 FNYEAQ. The CDR3 region has the DNA TGTGCCAGCAGCTTAGAGGCAGGGCTCAGGTACGAGCAGTACTTC. Its translation: CASSLEAGLRYEQYF.

The CDR3 region is CASSWSGTSEAFF. The DNA of the CDR3 is TGTGCCAGCAGTTGGTCAGGGACCTCTGAAGCTTTCTTT. The genes are TRBV12-3 or TRBV12-4 and TRBJ1-1; TRBD1 might be the D (5 bases). Trimming removed 4 bases at V and 6 bases at J, with 12 bases between. The CDR3 spans 13 residues.

The gene calls are TRBV7-2 and TRBJ2-3, with TRBD2 matching 16 bases. Losses at the gene ends were 0 bases for V and 9 bases for J; bases not matched to a gene: 9. Germline CDR1 is SGHTA and CDR2 is FQGNSA. This CDR3 spans 18 amino acids. The CDR3 nucleotides read TGTGCCAGCAGCTTAGCGTCGGGACTAGCGGGAGGGCCAGCAACGCAGTATTTT. It yields the protein CASSLASGLAGGPATQYF.

The DNA of the CDR3 is TGTGCCAGCAGCTTGGACAGAGCCTCGAATGAAAAACTGTTTTTT. Its translation is CASSLDRASNEKLFF. The chain couples TRBV7-9 to TRBJ1-4; D may be TRBD1 (6 bases). V was trimmed by 3 bases and J by 5 bases, leaving 13 bases between them. This CDR3 comprises 15 residues. CDR1 is SEHNR and CDR2 is FQNEAQ in the germline V gene (reference sequence). Drawing the rest from reference TRBV7-9 and TRBJ1-4, the complete variable domain is DTGVSQNPRHKITKRGQNVTFRCDPISEHNRLYWYRQTLGQGPEFLTYFQNEAQLEKSRLLSDRFSAERPKGSFSTLEIQRTEQGDSAMYLCASSLDRASNEKLFFGSGTQLSVL.

This clonotype turned up a few times. The rearrangement uses TRBV4-1 and TRBJ2-5; 7 bases align to TRBD2. Germline V lookup: CDR1 MGHRA, CDR2 YSYEKL. Unmatched junction bases numbered 5, after V lost 3 bases and J lost 1 base. The CDR3 contains 15 residues. The CDR3 protein is CASSHILAAQETQYF. As DNA, the CDR3 is TGCGCCAGCAGCCACATCCTAGCGGCCCAAGAGACCCAGTACTTC.

In this sample, this clonotype turned up a few times. The V and J genes are TRBV4-1 and TRBJ2-7; TRBD1 matches at 11 bases. The length of the CDR3 is 18 residues. The ends lost 2 bases at V and 0 bases at J; junction bases unmatched: 9. Germline loops: CDR1 MGHRA, CDR2 YSYEKL. The CDR3 DNA sequence: TGCGCCAGCAGCCAAACATACCGGACAGGGGGCGCCTCCTACGAGCAGTACTTC. Amino acids: CASSQTYRTGGASYEQYF.

The CDR3 nucleotides are TGTGCCAGCATTACGCGCGGCGAGCAGTACTTC. Protein: CASITRGEQYF. The gene calls are TRBV28 and TRBJ2-7; no reliable D call. The CDR3 length is 11 residues. The germline V gene has CDR1 MDHEN and CDR2 SYDVKM. The germline V and J ends were trimmed by 7 bases and 6 bases, with 10 bases remaining between them.

V usage is TRBV7-2 and J usage is TRBJ2-4; D call uncertain. Germline values: CDR1 SGHTA, CDR2 FQGNSA. The CDR3 loop spans 15 amino acids. Deletions cut 3 bases from V and 9 bases from J, with 18 bases between. The CDR3 sequence: CASSFIHYEKSIQYF. CDR3 in DNA: TGTGCCAGCAGCTTTATCCACTATGAGAAGTCCATTCAGTACTTC.

The chain combines TRBV6-5 with TRBJ2-5; 8 bases fit TRBD1. The DNA end favors TRBJ2-7, so the J call may be wrong. Germline V gene lookup returns CDR1 MNHEY and CDR2 SVGAGI. The CDR3 is 14 residues long. The CDR3, as DNA: TGTGCCAGCAGCCAATCAGGGACAGGCCACGAGCAGTACTTC. Protein: CASSQSGTGHEQYF.

The sample holds a few counts of this clonotype. The J gene is TRBJ2-1, the V gene TRBV20-1; 9 bases are a match to TRBD2. The V gene's germline CDR1 is DFQATT and CDR2 SNEGSKA (reference sequence). J gave up 9 bases and V 6 bases, and 12 bases lay outside the gene matches. The CDR3 has 14 residues. In DNA, the CDR3 is TGCAGTGCCCGAGGAGCGGGGGGAGGTGGTGAGCAGTTCTTC. This codes for CSARGAGGGGEQFF.

This chain links TRBV7-2 with TRBJ2-1; 12 bases match TRBD2. Germline V CDR1 and CDR2: SGHTA, FQGNSA. The CDR3 is 16 amino acids. The V segment lost 4 bases and the J segment 4 bases; nucleotides outside the gene matches: 5. CDR3 loop: CASSSPGLAGYNEQFF. CDR3 DNA: TGTGCCAGCAGCTCTCCGGGACTAGCGGGTTACAATGAGCAGTTCTTC.

The chain couples TRBV7-9 to TRBJ1-6; no reliable D call. Per germline, CDR1 SEHNR and CDR2 FQNEAQ (reference sequence). The CDR3 consists of 15 residues. Trimming left V 5 bases short and J 9 bases short, with 17 bases between. The CDR3 DNA sequence: TGTGCCAGCAGCACCCAACCCCCTAGTGGTTCACCCCTCCACTTT. Amino acids: CASSTQPPSGSPLHF.

The chain couples TRBV3-1 to TRBJ2-7; 8 positions agree with TRBD2. Per the germline V gene, CDR1 is LGHDT and CDR2 is YNNKEL (reference sequence). The CDR3 contains 17 residues. V was clipped by 0 bases and J by 1 base; unmatched bases: 8. The CDR3 is CASSQELVGRGSYEQYF. As DNA, the CDR3 is TGTGCCAGCAGCCAAGAGCTAGTCGGGAGGGGATCCTACGAGCAGTACTTC.

The sample holds a few counts of this clonotype. The V call is TRBV4-2, the J call TRBJ2-3; D is unclear. Trimming removed 0 bases at V and 2 bases at J, with 6 bases between. The germline V gene encodes CDR1 LGHNA and CDR2 YNFKEQ. The CDR3 contains 14 residues. CDR3 in DNA: TGTGCCAGCAGCCAAGATCTGGTCACAGATACGCAGTATTTT. This translates into CASSQDLVTDTQYF.

This clonotype occurred a few times. The chain joins TRBV6-2 or TRBV6-3 to TRBJ2-3; 11 nucleotides match TRBD2. Germline trimming cut 5 bases from V and 2 bases from J; bases unmatched to any gene: 9. This CDR3 has 17 amino acids. Per the germline V gene, CDR1 is MNHEY and CDR2 is SVGEGT. Written as DNA, the CDR3 is TGTGCCAGCAGTGGAGTAGCGGGGGGGCCGTACACAGATACGCAGTATTTT. Translation gives CASSGVAGGPYTDTQYF.

The chain carries TRBV24-1 and TRBJ2-3; 8 positions match TRBD1. The germline V gene encodes CDR1 KGHDR and CDR2 SFDVKD. Unmatched junction bases numbered 3, after V lost 0 bases and J lost 2 bases. The CDR3 loop spans 16 amino acids. Here the CDR3 reads CATSDLEDRDTDTQYF. Here the CDR3 DNA reads TGTGCCACCAGTGATTTGGAGGACAGGGACACAGATACGCAGTATTTT.

V and J are TRBV5-1 and TRBJ2-7; 8 nucleotides align to TRBD2. Germline lookup yields CDR1 SGHRS and CDR2 YFSETQ. The CDR3 has 14 residues. The V and J ends lost 4 bases and 4 bases, in that order; junction bases with no gene match: 7. CDR3 DNA sequence: TGCGCCAGCAGCCGCGGCGGGGGGCAATACGAGCAGTACTTC. Its translation: CASSRGGGQYEQYF.

The rearrangement uses TRBV27 and TRBJ1-4; D is perhaps TRBD1 (6 bases). The CDR3 consists of 14 residues. V lost 5 bases, J lost 8 bases, and 15 bases lay in between. The germline gives CDR1 MNHEY, CDR2 SMNVEV (reference sequence). Here the CDR3 DNA reads TGTGCCAGCAGTCCCTCGGACAGTGGGGAAAAACTGTTTTTT. Its translation is CASSPSDSGEKLFF.

The chain carries TRBV4-2 and TRBJ2-3, with TRBD2 identical over 10 bases. The trim removed 0 bases at V and 4 bases at J, leaving 13 bases unmatched. In germline, CDR1 is LGHNA, CDR2 YNFKEQ. CDR3 length: 19 residues. Written as DNA, the CDR3 is TGTGCCAGCAGCCAAGATCCGGGAGGAGGGACTAGCGCTTCAGATACGCAGTATTTT. Translating it yields CASSQDPGGGTSASDTQYF.

V usage is TRBV24-1 and J usage is TRBJ2-3; 9 bases fit TRBD1. Germline CDR1 and CDR2: KGHDR and SFDVKD. V gave up 6 bases and J gave up 0 bases; unmatched junction bases: 3. The CDR3 length is 15 residues. The CDR3 loop reads CATSLGQGSTDTQYF. The CDR3 bases are TGTGCCACCAGTCTCGGACAGGGGAGCACAGATACGCAGTATTTT.

This clonotype was seen a handful of times. The chain carries TRBV29-1 and TRBJ2-1; TRBD2 is a possible D gene (6 bases). V lost 8 bases and J lost 2, with 16 bases in between. CDR3 length: 14 amino acids. The V gene's germline CDR1 is SQVTM and CDR2 ANQGSEA. CDR3 amino acids: CSLPTEGTYNEQFF. CDR3 bases: TGCAGCTTACCAACGGAGGGGACCTACAATGAGCAGTTCTTC.

This chain joins TRBV28 and TRBJ2-7; TRBD1 or TRBD2 may be the D gene (5 bases each). Germline V gene sequence: CDR1 MDHEN, CDR2 SYDVKM. There are 14 residues in the CDR3. Trimming left V 11 bases short and J 7 bases short, with 24 bases between. The CDR3 DNA is TGTGCCTCCCGCCCGCTCCCCGGGGCTTATGAGCAGTACTTC. Its translation is CASRPLPGAYEQYF.

This sequence joins TRBV20-1 and TRBJ2-3; 9 bases agree with TRBD1. CDR1 is DFQATT, CDR2 SNEGSKA, per germline (reference sequence). CDR3 size: 16 residues. V was clipped by 0 bases and J by 2 bases; unmatched bases: 6. The CDR3 loop is CSARELDRGDTDTQYF. CDR3 nucleotide sequence: TGCAGTGCTAGAGAACTGGACAGGGGAGACACAGATACGCAGTATTTT.

The rearrangement uses TRBV10-3 and TRBJ1-2, with TRBD1 matching 7 bases. The CDR3 has 13 amino acids. CDR1 and CDR2 from the germline V gene are ENHRY and SYGVKD. V was clipped by 6 bases and J by 5 bases; unmatched bases: 6. The CDR3 protein is CAIRPGQKYGYTF. The CDR3 coding sequence is TGTGCCATCAGGCCGGGACAGAAATATGGCTACACCTTC.

J is TRBJ2-2 and V is TRBV27; perhaps TRBD2 as D (5 bases). V was clipped by 3 bases and J by 4 bases, with 9 bases between them. Per germline, CDR1 MNHEY and CDR2 SMNVEV (reference sequence). The CDR3 covers 14 residues. For the CDR3, the DNA is TGTGCCAGCAGTTTTATGGGGAGCACCGGGGAGCTGTTTTTT. This gives the protein CASSFMGSTGELFF.